This is a list of T cell receptor beta chains from one sample in a study of regulatory T cells in long-lasting Graves disease. TCRdb re-derived calls from the multiplex PCR reads in MiXCR, one entry per CDR3 protein. The sample comprises roughly 380,000 distinct CDR3 sequences, 16% of which are singletons, and about 27% rests with the top ten. Another study also made use of these data, one on T cells in Graves' hyperthyroidism and ophthalmopathy.

Sequencing used peripheral blood mononuclear cells (PBMCs), obtained at new diagnosis, from a patient treated with antithyroid drugs. These receptors originate from a man aged 40-50 years with Graves disease. CDR3s include the opening cysteine and the closing phenylalanine or tryptophan.

v_call	j_call	cdr3_aa
TRBV20-1	TRBJ2-2	CSARVSEGTGELFF
TRBV5-1	TRBJ1-1	CASSLGGLMGEAFF
TRBV18	TRBJ1-1	CASSPGTGMAFF
TRBV13	TRBJ2-5	CASSLFFTGGTQETQYF
TRBV5-1	TRBJ2-5	CASSPGLASVETQYF
TRBV9	TRBJ2-2	CASRTGTNTGELFF
TRBV19	TRBJ2-5	CASSEEGRGELRDQETQYF
TRBV30	TRBJ2-2	CAWSGGRVYAGELFF
TRBV9	TRBJ2-2	CASSVSLAGGPLDTGELFF
TRBV7-3	TRBJ2-3	CASSLAGDFFTQYF
TRBV2	TRBJ2-5	CASSERLKETQYF
TRBV5-4	TRBJ1-2	CASSLAAGGYTF
TRBV28	TRBJ1-5	CASSSGRKGGNQPQHF
TRBV5-1	TRBJ2-7	CASSLTGGTYEQYF
TRBV10-3	TRBJ1-3	CAITQEISGNTIYF
TRBV20-1	TRBJ2-5	CSAGGGQETQYF
TRBV9	TRBJ2-6	CASSTGANVLTF
TRBV5-1	TRBJ2-1	CASSSDSPYNEQFF
TRBV7-3	TRBJ2-4	CASSSGRGAKNIQYF
TRBV7-3	TRBJ2-2	CASSLSAQGPNTGELFF